The entry below describes one T cell receptor beta chain. Its antigen is not known. Since a much larger clone is just one base distant, this may be a read error. This specimen comes from a study of Graves' ophthalmopathy and Graves' hyperthyroidism. Newly diagnosed, the hyperthyroidism patients had under 2 months' duration and were aged 18 to 65. Clinicians diagnosed using symptoms, serum thyroxine, TRAb, thyroid ultrasound and orbital computed tomography. RNA transcripts were the source from which TCR beta CDR3 regions were amplified. First-round RT-PCR employed HTBI primers, with a second-round multiplex PCR after it. Each CDR3 protein gets one entry after TCRdb re-called the multiplex PCR reads with MiXCR. This table holds 1 million to 1.3 million distinct CDR3 sequences, about 36% found once. Study-level results: Blood samples also showed most expanded thyroid clonotypes exceeding 0.001 frequency. Ophthalmopathy progression was predicted by the model at less than 71% sensitivity and about 72% specificity.

Sequencing was carried out using peripheral blood or thyroid tissue (not recorded which). This clonotype originated in an adult man with Graves' hyperthyroidism.

CDR3 protein: CSSSSTGEAGEKLFF. In DNA, the CDR3 is TGTTCCAGCAGCTCGACAGGGGAGGCCGGTGAAAAACTGTTTTTT. V gene TRBV7-9 combines with J gene TRBJ1-4; TRBD1 aligns across 8 bases. The CDR3 has 15 residues. The germline CDR1 and CDR2 sequences are SEHNR and FQNEAQ (reference sequence). Together with reference TRBV7-9 and TRBJ1-4, the CDR3 gives the full variable domain: DTGVSQNPRHKITKRGQNVTFRCDPISEHNRLYWYRQTLGQGPEFLTYFQNEAQLEKSRLLSDRFSAERPKGSFSTLEIQRTEQGDSAMYLCSSSSTGEAGEKLFFGSGTQLSVL.